The rows below give T cell receptor beta chains drawn from one sample of a study of T cells expressing NK-cell markers. TCRdb processed the 5' RACE reads again and assigns one entry to each CDR3 protein, with no DNA. Its table lists roughly 380,000 distinct CDR3 sequences. The sequenced sample was blood T cells: a sorted CD56 or NKG2C T cell subset, CD4+ or CD8+ T cells, or bulk PBMC T cells (not recorded which). These receptors all come from a man aged 18-75 years in good health. CDR3s include the opening cysteine and the closing phenylalanine or tryptophan. Each record gives: V gene, J gene, CDR3 protein.

V: TRBV4-1; J: TRBJ2-7; CDR3: CASSQLRLSYEQYF
V: TRBV6-5; J: TRBJ1-4; CDR3: CASSYARTGFFEKLFF
V: TRBV29-1; J: TRBJ2-5; CDR3: CSVVVHRYQETQYF
V: TRBV7-9; J: TRBJ2-3; CDR3: CASSPRDYQRYF
V: TRBV4-1; J: TRBJ2-3; CDR3: CASSQAAGTSGASTDTQYF
V: TRBV6-1; J: TRBJ2-7; CDR3: CASSRTLSYEQYF
V: TRBV7-8; J: TRBJ2-6; CDR3: CASSSAGTGANVLTF
V: TRBV24-1; J: TRBJ2-2; CDR3: CATSDFSNTGELFF
V: TRBV2; J: TRBJ2-1; CDR3: CASTERLSYGANEQFF
V: TRBV7-2; J: TRBJ2-1; CDR3: CASSLASPLEQFF
V: TRBV11-2; J: TRBJ2-1; CDR3: CASSNFGAGKFF
V: TRBV7-9; J: TRBJ1-2; CDR3: CASSPGIMGGTF
V: TRBV11-1; J: TRBJ1-4; CDR3: CASSSQGAEKLFF